This T cell receptor (beta chain) was found in a study of blood T cell repertoires in COVID-19. Study summary: Donors in the United States, Italy and Spain gave samples during acute or convalescent COVID-19.

Per the authors' pipeline: Amplification from reference gene primers served as the basis for estimated nucleated cell counts. Assay: immunoSEQ multiplex PCR; the TCRdb copy retains only in-frame clones and omits some. From that table come the V and J calls and clone size; the DNA was used to work out D and trimming. The repertoire includes some 120,000 clones, roughly 72% of them detected once, and 4.5% to 6% sits in the top ten. Enrolled during active infection, Seattle patients were then followed longitudinally. In germline, CDR1 is MGHRA, CDR2 YSYEKL. This CDR3 region has 18 residues. V lost 0 bases and J lost 7; bases outside the gene matches: 14.

The TCR was taken from a man of 80 years or more with COVID-19, enrolled during active disease. The chain employs TRBV4-1 and TRBJ2-3; 9 bases map to TRBD2. Sequencing was carried out using peripheral blood. For the CDR3, the DNA is TGCGCCAGCAGCCAAGAAAGCCCCTTTGGCGGGAGGGCTTATACGCAGTATTTT. Residues: CASSQESPFGGRAYTQYF.